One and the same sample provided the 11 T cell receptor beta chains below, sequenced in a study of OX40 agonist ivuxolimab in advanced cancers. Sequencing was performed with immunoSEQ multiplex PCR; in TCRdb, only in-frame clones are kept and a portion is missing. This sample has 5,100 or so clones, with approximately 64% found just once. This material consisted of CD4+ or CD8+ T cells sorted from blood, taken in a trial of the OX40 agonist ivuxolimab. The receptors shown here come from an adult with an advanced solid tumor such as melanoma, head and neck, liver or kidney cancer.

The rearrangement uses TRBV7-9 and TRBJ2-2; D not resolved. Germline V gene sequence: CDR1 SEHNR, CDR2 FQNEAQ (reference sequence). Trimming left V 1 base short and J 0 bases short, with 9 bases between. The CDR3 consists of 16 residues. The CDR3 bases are TGTGCCAGCAGCTTAGAGTGGGCTTCGAACACCGGGGAGCTGTTTTTT. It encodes CASSLEWASNTGELFF.

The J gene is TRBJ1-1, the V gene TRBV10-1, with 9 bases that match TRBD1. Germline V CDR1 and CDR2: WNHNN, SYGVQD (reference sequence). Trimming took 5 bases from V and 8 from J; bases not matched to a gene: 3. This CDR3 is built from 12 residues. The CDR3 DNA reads TGCGCCAGCAGTCTCGGGACAGGGGAAGCTTTCTTT. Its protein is CASSLGTGEAFF.

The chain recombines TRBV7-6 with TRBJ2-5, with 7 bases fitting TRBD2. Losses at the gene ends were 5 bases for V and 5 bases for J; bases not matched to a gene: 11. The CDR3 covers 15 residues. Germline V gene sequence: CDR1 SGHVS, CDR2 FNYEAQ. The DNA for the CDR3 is TGTGCCAGCAGCCCCGAGGTCGGGGGGATTGAGACCCAGTACTTC. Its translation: CASSPEVGGIETQYF.

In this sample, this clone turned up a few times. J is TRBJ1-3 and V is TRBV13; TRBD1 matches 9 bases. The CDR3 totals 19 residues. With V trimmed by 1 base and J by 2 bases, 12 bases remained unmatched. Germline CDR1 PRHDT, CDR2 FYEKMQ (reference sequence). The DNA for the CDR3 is TGTGCCAGCAGCTTAGCCGGGACAGGGTTTGGGACTGCTGGAAACACCATATATTTT. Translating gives CASSLAGTGFGTAGNTIYF. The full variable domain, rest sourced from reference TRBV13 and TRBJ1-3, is AAGVIQSPRHLIKEKRETATLKCYPIPRHDTVYWYQQGPGQDPQFLISFYEKMQSDKGSIPDRFSAQQFSDYHSELNMSSLELGDSALYFCASSLAGTGFGTAGNTIYFGEGSWLTVV.

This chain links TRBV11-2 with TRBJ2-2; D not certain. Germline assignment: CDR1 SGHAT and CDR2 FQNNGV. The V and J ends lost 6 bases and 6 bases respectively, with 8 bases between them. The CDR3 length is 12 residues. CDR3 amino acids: CASSPNPGELFF. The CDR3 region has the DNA TGTGCCAGCAGTCCCAACCCCGGGGAGCTGTTTTTT.

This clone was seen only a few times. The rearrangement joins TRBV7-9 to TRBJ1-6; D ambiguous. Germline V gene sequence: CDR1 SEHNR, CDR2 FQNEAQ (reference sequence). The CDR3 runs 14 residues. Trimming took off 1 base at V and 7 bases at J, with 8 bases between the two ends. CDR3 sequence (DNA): TGTGCCAGCAGCTTAGGGACCGGGAATTCACCCCTCCACTTT. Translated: CASSLGTGNSPLHF.

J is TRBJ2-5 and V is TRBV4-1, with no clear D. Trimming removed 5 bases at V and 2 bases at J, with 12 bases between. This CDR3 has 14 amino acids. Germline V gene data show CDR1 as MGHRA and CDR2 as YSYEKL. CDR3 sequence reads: CASSGKLAQETQYF. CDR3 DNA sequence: TGCGCCAGCAGCGGCAAGCTCGCTCAAGAGACCCAGTACTTC.

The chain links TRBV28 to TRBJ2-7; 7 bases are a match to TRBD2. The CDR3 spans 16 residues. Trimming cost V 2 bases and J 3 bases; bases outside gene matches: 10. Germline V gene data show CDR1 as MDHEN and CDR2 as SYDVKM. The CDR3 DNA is TGTGCCAGCAGTTTAAGTGCTACGGGGGGTATCTACGAGCAGTACTTC. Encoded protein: CASSLSATGGIYEQYF.

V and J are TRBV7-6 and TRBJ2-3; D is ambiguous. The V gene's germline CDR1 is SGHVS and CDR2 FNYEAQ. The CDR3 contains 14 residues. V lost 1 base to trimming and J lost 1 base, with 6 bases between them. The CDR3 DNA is TGTGCCAGCAGCTTAGTTCCTGGCACAGATACGCAGTATTTT. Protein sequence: CASSLVPGTDTQYF.

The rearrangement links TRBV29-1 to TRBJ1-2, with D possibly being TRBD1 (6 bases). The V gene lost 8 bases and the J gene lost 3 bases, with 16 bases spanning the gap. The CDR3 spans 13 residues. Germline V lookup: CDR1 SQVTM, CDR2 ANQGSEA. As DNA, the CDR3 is TGCAGCTCAAGGGGGGCCGGGGACTATGGCTACACCTTC. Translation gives CSSRGAGDYGYTF.

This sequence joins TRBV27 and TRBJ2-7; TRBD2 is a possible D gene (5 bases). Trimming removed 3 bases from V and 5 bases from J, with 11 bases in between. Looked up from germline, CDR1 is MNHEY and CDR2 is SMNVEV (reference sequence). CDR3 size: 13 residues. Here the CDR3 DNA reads TGTGCCAGCAGTTTGGGCGGGTCGAACGAGCAGTACTTC. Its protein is CASSLGGSNEQYF.